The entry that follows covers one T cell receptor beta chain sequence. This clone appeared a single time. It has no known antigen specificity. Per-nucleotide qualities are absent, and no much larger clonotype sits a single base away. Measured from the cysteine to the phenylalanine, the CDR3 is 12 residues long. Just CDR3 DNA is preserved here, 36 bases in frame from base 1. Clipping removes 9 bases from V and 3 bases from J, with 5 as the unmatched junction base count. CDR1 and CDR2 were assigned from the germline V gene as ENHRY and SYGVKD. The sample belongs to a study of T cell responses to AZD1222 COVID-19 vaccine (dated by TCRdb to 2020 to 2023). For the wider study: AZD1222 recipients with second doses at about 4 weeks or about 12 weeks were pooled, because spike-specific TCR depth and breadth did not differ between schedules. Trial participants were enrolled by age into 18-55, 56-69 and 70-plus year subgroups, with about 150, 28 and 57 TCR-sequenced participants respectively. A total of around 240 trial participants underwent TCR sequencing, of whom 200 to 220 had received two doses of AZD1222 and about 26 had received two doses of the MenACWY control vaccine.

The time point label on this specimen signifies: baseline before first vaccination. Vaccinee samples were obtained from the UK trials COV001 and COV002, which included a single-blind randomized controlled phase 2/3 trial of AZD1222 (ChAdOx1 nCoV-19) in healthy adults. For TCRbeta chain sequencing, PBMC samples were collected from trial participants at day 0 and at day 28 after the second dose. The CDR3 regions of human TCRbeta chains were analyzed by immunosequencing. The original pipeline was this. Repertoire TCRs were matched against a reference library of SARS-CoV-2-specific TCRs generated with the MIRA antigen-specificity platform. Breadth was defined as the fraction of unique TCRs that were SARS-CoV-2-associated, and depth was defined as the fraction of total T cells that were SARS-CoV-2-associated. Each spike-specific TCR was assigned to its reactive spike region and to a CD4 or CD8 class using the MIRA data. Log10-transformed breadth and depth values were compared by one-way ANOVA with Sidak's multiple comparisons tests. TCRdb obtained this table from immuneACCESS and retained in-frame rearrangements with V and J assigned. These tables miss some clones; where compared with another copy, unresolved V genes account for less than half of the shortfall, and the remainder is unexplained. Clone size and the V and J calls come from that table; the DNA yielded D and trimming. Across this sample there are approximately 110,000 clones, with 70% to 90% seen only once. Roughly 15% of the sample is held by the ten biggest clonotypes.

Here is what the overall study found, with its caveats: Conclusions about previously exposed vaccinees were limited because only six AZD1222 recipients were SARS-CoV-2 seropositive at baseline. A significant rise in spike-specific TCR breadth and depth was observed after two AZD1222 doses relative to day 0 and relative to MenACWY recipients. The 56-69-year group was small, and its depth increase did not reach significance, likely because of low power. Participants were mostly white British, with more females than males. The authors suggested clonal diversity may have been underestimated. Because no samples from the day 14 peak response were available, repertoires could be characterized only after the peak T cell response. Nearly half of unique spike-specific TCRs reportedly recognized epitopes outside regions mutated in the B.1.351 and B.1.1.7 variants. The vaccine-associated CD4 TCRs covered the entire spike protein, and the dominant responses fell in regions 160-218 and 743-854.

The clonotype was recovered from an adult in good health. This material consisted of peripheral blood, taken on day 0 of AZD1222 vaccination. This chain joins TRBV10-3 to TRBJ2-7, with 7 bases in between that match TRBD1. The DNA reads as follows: TGTGCCATGGGGACAGAGGTCTACGAGCAGTACTTC. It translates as CAMGTEVYEQYF.